This T cell receptor beta chain was identified in a study of blood T cell repertoires in COVID-19. The method was immunoSEQ multiplex PCR; TCRdb's version includes in-frame clones alone and lacks a portion of them. The sample has under 150,000 clones, 80% to 85% seen once. This clone appeared a single time. V shed 3 bases and J 1 base; nucleotides not matched to a gene: 2. Germline CDR1 is LNHDA and CDR2 is SQIVND (reference sequence). This CDR3 is built from 14 residues. The clonotype comes from a woman between 55 and 75 years old with acute or convalescent COVID-19. Sequencing input: peripheral blood. The chain is built from TRBV19 and TRBJ1-1; the match to TRBD1 covers 7 bases. The CDR3 loop is CASSISGGNTEAFF. As DNA, the CDR3 is TGTGCCAGTAGTATCTCAGGGGGGAACACTGAAGCTTTCTTT.